This paragraph reports one T cell receptor (beta chain). Germline and junction disagree at one end, which may indicate a read error. Other nucleotide sequences from this sample produce the same CDR3. This sample stems from a study of blood T cell repertoires in COVID-19. Study background: Specimens from acute and convalescent COVID-19 originated in the United States, Italy and Spain.

Assay: immunoSEQ multiplex PCR; the TCRdb copy retains only in-frame clones and omits some. The table shows about 86,000 clones, with approximately 80% occurring only once. The CDR3 totals 11 residues. The germline V gene has CDR1 DFQATT and CDR2 SNEGSKA (reference sequence). The TCR originated in a woman older than 75 with active or convalescent COVID-19. What was sequenced was peripheral blood. V usage is TRBV20-1 and J usage is TRBJ1-2; no definite D call. Written as DNA, the CDR3 is TGCAGTGCAAGAGGGAGCTATGGCTACACCTTC. Its translation is CSARGSYGYTF.